This T cell receptor (beta chain) was captured by sequencing in a study of breast tumors, draining lymph nodes, adjacent tissues. Findings of the study overall: Tumor repertoires ranked between lymph nodes and nontumor tissue in diversity, with V and J gene preferences.

Axillary draining lymph nodes of breast cancer patients supplied the node samples. This CDR3 is built from 16 residues. V was pared by 2 bases and J by 0 bases, with 14 bases between. The germline V gene encodes CDR1 SGDLS and CDR2 YYNGEE. One entry per CDR3 protein, called by TCRdb with MiXCR from the multiplex PCR reads. The repertoire holds around 190,000 distinct CDR3 sequences, with about 30% as singletons. Turning to this clonotype: The antigen is undetermined.

The sequencing input was axillary lymph node tissue. The rearrangement uses TRBV9 and TRBJ1-1; tentatively, D is TRBD1 (6 bases). The source is a female donor with breast cancer. Some clones in this sample may be carry-over from other donors' samples. CDR3 in DNA: TGTGCCAGCAGCGTGAGGACAGACAGAATGAACACTGAAGCTTTCTTT. Amino acids: CASSVRTDRMNTEAFF.